The entry below describes one TCR beta chain. Clones were sequenced by immunoSEQ multiplex PCR, and TCRdb holds only the in-frame ones, with some missing. The sample records approximately 94,000 clones, roughly 97% being singletons. This CDR3 has 15 residues. The V gene lost 8 bases and the J gene lost 1 base, with 14 bases spanning the gap. CDR1 LNHNV and CDR2 YYDKDF come from the germline V gene (reference sequence). This specimen belongs to a study of siplizumab effects on memory and regulatory T cells. The rearrangement uses TRBV15 and TRBJ2-2; maybe TRBD2 (6 bases). The sequence was collected from a human donor in good health. Sequencing used naive CD4+ T cells sorted from blood. In DNA, the CDR3 is TGTGCCACCCGGGACTTTTTTCTGAACACCGGGGAGCTGTTTTTT. It specifies CATRDFFLNTGELFF.